This T cell receptor (beta chain) was profiled in a study of blood T cell repertoires in COVID-19. Deletions cut 3 bases from V and 0 bases from J, with 12 bases between. The germline V gene encodes CDR1 SGHRS and CDR2 YFSETQ. There are 15 residues in the CDR3. Profiling relied on immunoSEQ multiplex PCR, and the TCRdb table lists in-frame clones only, not all of them. The repertoire has under 200,000 clones, 86% of them found once; the top ten carry about 0.98%. The chain combines TRBV5-1 with TRBJ1-1; no definite D call. This receptor was identified in a man aged 18-30 years with acute or convalescent COVID-19. Input material: peripheral blood. The CDR3, as DNA: TGCGCCAGCAGCTGGGCGGGTGGCTTGAACACTGAAGCTTTCTTT. Protein sequence: CASSWAGGLNTEAFF.